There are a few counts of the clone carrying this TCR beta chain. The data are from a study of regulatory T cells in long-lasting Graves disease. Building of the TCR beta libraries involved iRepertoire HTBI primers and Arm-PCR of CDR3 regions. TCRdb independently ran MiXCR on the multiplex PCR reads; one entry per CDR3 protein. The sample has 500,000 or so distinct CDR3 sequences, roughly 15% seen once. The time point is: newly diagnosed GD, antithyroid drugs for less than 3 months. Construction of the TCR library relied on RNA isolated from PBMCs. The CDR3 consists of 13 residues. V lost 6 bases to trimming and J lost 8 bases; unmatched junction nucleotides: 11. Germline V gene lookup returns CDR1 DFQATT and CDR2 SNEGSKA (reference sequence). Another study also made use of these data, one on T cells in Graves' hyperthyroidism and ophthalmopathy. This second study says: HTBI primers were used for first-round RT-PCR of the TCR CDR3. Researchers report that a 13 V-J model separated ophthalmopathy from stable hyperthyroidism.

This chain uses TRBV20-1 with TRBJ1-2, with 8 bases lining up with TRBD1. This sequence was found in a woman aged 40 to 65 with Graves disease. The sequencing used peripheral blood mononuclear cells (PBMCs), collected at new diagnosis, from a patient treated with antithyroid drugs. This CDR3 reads CSAARTGREGYTF. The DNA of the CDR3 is TGCAGTGCCGCCCGGACAGGGAGGGAGGGCTACACCTTC.